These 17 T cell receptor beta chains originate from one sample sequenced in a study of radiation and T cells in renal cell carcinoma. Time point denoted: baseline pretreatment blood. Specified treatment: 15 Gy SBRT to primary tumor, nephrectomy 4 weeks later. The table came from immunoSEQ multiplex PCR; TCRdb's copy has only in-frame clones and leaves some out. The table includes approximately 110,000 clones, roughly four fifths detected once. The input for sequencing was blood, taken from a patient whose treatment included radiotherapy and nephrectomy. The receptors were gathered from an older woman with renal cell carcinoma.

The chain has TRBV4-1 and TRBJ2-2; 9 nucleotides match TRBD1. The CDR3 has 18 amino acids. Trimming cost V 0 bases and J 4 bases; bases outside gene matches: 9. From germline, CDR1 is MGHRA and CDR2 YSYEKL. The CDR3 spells CASSQDSRGQGGTGELFF. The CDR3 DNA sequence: TGCGCCAGCAGCCAAGATTCTAGGGGACAGGGCGGCACCGGGGAGCTGTTTTTT.

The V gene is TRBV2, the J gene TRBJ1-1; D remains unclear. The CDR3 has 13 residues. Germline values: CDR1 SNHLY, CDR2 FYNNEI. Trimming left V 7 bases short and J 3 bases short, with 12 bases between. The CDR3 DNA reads TGTGCCAGCAAGGTAGATACGGACACTGAAGCTTTCTTT. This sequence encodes CASKVDTDTEAFF. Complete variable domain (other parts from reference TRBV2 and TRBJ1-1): EPEVTQTPSHQVTQMGQEVILRCVPISNHLYFYWYRQILGQKVEFLVSFYNNEISEKSEIFDDQFSVERPDGSNFTLKIRSTKLEDSAMYFCASKVDTDTEAFFGQGTRLTVV.

The CDR3 loop reads CASSAGLGSYGYTF. The CDR3 DNA reads as TGTGCCAGCAGCGCCGGGCTGGGGAGCTATGGCTACACCTTC. This chain uses TRBV11-1 with TRBJ1-2; no clear D. Trimming pared 5 bases from V and 4 bases from J, leaving 14 bases between. The CDR3 loop spans 14 amino acids. Germline CDR1 is SGHAT and CDR2 is FQDESV (reference sequence).

The DNA of the CDR3 is TGTGCCAGCAGCTTAGGAAGCGGGCTTCAAGAGACCCAGTACTTC. Translated: CASSLGSGLQETQYF. The chain combines TRBV7-8 with TRBJ2-5; possible D gene TRBD2, 6 bases. Germline V gene sequence: CDR1 SGHVS, CDR2 FQNEAQ. CDR3 length: 15 residues. V lost 1 base to trimming and J lost 2 bases, with 11 bases between them.

CDR3 in amino acids: CSVVTGDGTDTQYF. CDR3 DNA sequence: TGCAGCGTTGTGACAGGGGATGGCACAGATACGCAGTATTTT. The chain uses TRBV29-1 and TRBJ2-3; 8 bases map to TRBD1. Germline-derived CDR1 and CDR2 are SQVTM and ANQGSEA. V gave up 4 bases and J gave up 1 base; unmatched junction bases: 4. CDR3 length equals 14 residues.

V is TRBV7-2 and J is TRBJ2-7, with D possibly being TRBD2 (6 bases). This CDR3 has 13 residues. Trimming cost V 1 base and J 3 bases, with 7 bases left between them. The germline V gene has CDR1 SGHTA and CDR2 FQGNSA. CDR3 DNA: TGTGCCAGCAGCTTAGGGAGGGTCTACGAGCAGTACTTC. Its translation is CASSLGRVYEQYF.

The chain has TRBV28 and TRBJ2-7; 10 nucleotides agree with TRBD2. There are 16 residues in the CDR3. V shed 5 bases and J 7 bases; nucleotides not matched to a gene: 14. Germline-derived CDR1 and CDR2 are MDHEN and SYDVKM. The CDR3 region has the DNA TGTGCCAGCAGTCCGCTCTCCAGCGGGAGGGTTGGTGAGCAGTACTTC. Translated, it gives CASSPLSSGRVGEQYF.

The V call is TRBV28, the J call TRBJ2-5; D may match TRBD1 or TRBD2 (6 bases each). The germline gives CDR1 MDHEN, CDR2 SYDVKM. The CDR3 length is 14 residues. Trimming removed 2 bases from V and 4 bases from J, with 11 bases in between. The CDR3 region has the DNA TGTGCCAGCAGTTTACCGGGGGCGGGAGAGACCCAGTACTTC. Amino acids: CASSLPGAGETQYF.

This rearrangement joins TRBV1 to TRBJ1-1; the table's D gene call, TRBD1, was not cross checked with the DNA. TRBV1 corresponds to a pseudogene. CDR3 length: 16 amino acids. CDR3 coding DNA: TGCACCAGCAGCCAAGATGTGGGCCGAACGAACACTGAAGCTTTCTTT. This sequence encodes CTSSQDVGRTNTEAFF.

CDR3 sequence reads: CASRSDRGPFYGYTF. The CDR3 DNA reads as TGTGCCAGTAGGTCGGACAGGGGCCCGTTCTATGGCTACACCTTC. J is TRBJ1-2 and V is TRBV19, with 9 bases identical to TRBD1. With 6 bases clipped from V and 4 bases from J, the junction kept 9 bases outside the gene matches. There are 15 residues in the CDR3. Germline V gene sequence: CDR1 LNHDA, CDR2 SQIVND (reference sequence).

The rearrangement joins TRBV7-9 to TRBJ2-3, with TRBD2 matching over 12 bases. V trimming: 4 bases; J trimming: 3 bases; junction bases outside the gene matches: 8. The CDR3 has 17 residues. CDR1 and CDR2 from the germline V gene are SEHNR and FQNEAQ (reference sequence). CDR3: CASSSRLAGEPTDTQYF. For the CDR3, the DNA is TGTGCCAGCAGCTCGCGACTAGCGGGGGAGCCAACAGATACGCAGTATTTT.

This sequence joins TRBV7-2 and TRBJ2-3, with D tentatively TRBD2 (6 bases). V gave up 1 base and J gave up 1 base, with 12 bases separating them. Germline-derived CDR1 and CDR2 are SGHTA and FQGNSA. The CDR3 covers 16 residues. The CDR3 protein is CASSLETRGGTDTQYF. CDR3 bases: TGTGCCAGCAGCTTAGAGACTAGAGGTGGCACAGATACGCAGTATTTT.

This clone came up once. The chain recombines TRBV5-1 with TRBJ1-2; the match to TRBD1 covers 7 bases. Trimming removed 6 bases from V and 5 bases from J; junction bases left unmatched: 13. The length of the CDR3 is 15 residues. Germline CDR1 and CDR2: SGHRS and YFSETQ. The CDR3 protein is CASTLRAGGSYGYTF. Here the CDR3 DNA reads TGCGCCAGCACCCTCCGTGCAGGGGGAAGTTATGGCTACACCTTC.

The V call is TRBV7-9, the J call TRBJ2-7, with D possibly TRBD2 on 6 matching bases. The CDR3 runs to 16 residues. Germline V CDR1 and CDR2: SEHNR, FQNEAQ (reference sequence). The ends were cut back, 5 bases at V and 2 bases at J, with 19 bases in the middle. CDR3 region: CASSLGGRDSTYEQYF. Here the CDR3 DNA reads TGTGCCAGCAGCCTCGGCGGGCGGGATTCCACCTACGAGCAGTACTTC. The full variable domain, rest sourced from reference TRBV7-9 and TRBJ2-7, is DTGVSQNPRHKITKRGQNVTFRCDPISEHNRLYWYRQTLGQGPEFLTYFQNEAQLEKSRLLSDRFSAERPKGSFSTLEIQRTEQGDSAMYLCASSLGGRDSTYEQYFGPGTRLTVT.

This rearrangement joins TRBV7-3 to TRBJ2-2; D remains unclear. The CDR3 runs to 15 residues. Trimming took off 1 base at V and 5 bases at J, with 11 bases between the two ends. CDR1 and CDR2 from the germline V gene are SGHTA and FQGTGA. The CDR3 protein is CASSLSIIGTGELFF. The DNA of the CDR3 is TGTGCCAGCAGCTTAAGTATCATAGGAACCGGGGAGCTGTTTTTT.

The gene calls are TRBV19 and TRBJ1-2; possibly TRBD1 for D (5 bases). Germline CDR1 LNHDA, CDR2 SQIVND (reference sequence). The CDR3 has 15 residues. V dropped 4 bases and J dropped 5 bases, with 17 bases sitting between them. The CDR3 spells CASSSSLGPTYGYTF. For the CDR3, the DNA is TGTGCCAGTAGTAGTTCTTTGGGACCGACGTATGGCTACACCTTC.

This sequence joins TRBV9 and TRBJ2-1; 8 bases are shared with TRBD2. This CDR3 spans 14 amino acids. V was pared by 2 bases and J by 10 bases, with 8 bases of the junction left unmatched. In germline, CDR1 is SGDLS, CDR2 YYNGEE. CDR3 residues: CASSVSGGGGEQFF. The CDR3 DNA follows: TGTGCCAGCAGCGTGAGCGGGGGAGGAGGGGAGCAGTTCTTC.